This note documents a single T cell receptor (beta chain) sequence. With random hexamers, reverse transcription was performed on about 0.45 to 1 ug of RNA. Amplification of TCR beta CDR3 spanned 54 Vbeta and 13 Jbeta via immunoSEQ multiplex PCR. TCRdb re-derived calls from the immunoSEQ multiplex PCR reads in MiXCR, one entry per CDR3 protein. The table has 150,000 to 200,000 distinct CDR3 sequences, approximately 94% seen once. The sample belongs to a study of CD8 T cells in Susac syndrome. In blood CD8+ and CD4+ T cells, TCR beta underwent sequencing. Control patients had untreated stable or active relapsing-remitting multiple sclerosis by revised McDonald criteria. FACS enriched CD8+ TEMRA cells, while bulk CD8+ and CD4+ were negatively isolated. The CDR3 spans 15 residues. The ends were cut back, 0 bases at V and 4 bases at J, with 11 bases in the middle. Germline CDR1 is SGHRS and CDR2 is YFSETQ.

This chain links TRBV5-1 with TRBJ1-5; TRBD1 might be the D (5 bases). The clonotype was recovered from a human donor with multiple sclerosis. The material sequenced was CD4+ T cells from PBMCs. This chain's CDR3 is CASSLGQNENQPQHF. In nucleotides, the CDR3 is TGCGCCAGCAGCTTGGGACAGAATGAGAATCAGCCCCAGCATTTT.